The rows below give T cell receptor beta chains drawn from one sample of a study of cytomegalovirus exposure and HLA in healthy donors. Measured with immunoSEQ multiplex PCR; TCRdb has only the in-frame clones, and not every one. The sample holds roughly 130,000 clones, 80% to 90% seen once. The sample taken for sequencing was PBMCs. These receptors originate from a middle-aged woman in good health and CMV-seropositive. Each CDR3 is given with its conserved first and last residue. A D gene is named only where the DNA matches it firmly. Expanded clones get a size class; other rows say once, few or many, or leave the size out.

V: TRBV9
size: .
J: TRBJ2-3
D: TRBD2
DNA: TGTGCCAGCAGCTCCGGGACTAGCGGGCCCTACACAGATACGCAGTATTTT
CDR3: CASSSGTSGPYTDTQYF

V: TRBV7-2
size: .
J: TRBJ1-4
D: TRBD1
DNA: TGTGCCAGCAGCTTACTTACAGGGGGGGAAAAACTGTTTTTT
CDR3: CASSLLTGGEKLFF

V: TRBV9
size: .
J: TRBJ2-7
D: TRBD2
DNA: TGTGCCAGCAGCGTCACGGGGGGGTCCTACGAGCAGTACTTC
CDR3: CASSVTGGSYEQYF

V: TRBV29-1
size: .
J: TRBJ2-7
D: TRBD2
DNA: TGCAGCGTTCTTAGCGGGAGAACCTACGAGCAGTACTTC
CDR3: CSVLSGRTYEQYF

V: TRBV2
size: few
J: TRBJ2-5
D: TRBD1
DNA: TGTGCCAGCAAGACGGGGACAGGCTTTCAAGAGACCCAGTACTTC
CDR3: CASKTGTGFQETQYF

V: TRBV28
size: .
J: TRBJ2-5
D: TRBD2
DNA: TGTGCCAGCAGTCCTCCGACTAGCGGGGGAGAGACCCAGTACTTC
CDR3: CASSPPTSGGETQYF

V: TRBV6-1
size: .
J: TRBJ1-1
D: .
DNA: TGTGCCAGCAGTGACGGGATGACCAACACTGAAGCTTTCTTT
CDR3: CASSDGMTNTEAFF

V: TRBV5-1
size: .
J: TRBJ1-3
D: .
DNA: TGCGCCAGCAGCTGGGGAGGTAACTCTGGAAACACCATATATTTT
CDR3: CASSWGGNSGNTIYF

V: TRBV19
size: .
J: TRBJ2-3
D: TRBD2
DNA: TGTGCCAGCCAAATCGGGACTAGCGGGACAGATACGCAGTATTTT
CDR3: CASQIGTSGTDTQYF

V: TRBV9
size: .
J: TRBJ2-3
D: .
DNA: TGTGCCAGCAGCGACGGCGGGAAAAGCACAGATACGCAGTATTTT
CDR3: CASSDGGKSTDTQYF

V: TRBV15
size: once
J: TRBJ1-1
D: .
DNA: TGTGCCACCAGCAGTCCCCCCACTCGGAGTCCTGAAGCTTTCTTT
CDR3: CATSSPPTRSPEAFF

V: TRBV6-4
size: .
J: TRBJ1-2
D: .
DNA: TGTGCCAGCAGTGACTCGGGGGGTAGCTATGGCTACACCTTC
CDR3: CASSDSGGSYGYTF

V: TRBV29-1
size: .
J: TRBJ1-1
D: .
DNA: TGCAGCGTTGAAGTGAGGGGGTATCGGACTGAAGCTTTCTTT
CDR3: CSVEVRGYRTEAFF

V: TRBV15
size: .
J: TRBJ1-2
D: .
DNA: TGTGCCACCAGCAGAGATGGGGCTGGAAACATGTACTATGGCTACACCTTC
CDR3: CATSRDGAGNMYYGYTF

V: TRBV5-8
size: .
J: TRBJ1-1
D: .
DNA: TGTGCCAGCAGGCCGATCGGGGGCACTGAAGCTTTCTTT
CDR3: CASRPIGGTEAFF

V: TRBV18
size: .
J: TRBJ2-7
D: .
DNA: TGTGCCAGCTCACCGACACCGAGCTCCTACGAGCAGTACTTC
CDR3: CASSPTPSSYEQYF

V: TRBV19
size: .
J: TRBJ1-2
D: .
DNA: TGTGCCAGTAGACAAACGGGAACCCTAACTAGGGCTGGCACCTTC
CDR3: CASRQTGTLTRAGTF

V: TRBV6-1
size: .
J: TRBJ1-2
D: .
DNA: TGTGCCAGTAAGACAGCAAACTATGGCTACACCTTC
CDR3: CASKTANYGYTF

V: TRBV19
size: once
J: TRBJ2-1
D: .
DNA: TGTGCCAGTAGTATCGGCGGAGCACGCGAGCAGTTCTTC
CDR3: CASSIGGAREQFF

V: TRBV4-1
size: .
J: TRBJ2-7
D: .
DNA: TGCGCCAGCAGCCAAGACAGGCTTTCATACGAGCAGTACTTC
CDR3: CASSQDRLSYEQYF

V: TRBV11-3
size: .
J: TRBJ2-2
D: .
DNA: TGTGCCAGCAGCTTAACTTCTTCCGGGGAGCTGTTTTTT
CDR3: CASSLTSSGELFF